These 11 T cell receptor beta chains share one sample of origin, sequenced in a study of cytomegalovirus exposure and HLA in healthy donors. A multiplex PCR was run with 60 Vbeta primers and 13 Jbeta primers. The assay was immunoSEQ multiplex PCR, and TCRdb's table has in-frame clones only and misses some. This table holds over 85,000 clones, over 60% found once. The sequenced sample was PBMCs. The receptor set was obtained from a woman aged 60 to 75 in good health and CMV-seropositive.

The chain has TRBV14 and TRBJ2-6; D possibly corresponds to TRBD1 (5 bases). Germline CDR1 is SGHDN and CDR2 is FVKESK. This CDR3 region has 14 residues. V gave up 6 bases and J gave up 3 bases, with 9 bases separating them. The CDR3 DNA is TGTGCCAGCAGTCCTACAGGTGGGGCCAACGTCCTGACTTTC. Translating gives CASSPTGGANVLTF.

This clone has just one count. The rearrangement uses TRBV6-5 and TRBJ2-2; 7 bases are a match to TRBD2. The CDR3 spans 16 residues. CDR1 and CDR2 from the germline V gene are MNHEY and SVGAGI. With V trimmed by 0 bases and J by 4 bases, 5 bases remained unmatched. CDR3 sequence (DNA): TGTGCCAGCAGTTACTCACGGGGGGAGGGCACCGGGGAGCTGTTTTTT. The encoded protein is CASSYSRGEGTGELFF.

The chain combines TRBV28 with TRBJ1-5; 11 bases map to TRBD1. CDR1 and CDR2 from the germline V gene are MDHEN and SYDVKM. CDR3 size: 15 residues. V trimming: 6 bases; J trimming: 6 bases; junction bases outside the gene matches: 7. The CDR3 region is CASSRGQGAGQPQHF. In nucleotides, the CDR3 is TGTGCCAGCAGCCGTGGACAGGGGGCGGGTCAGCCCCAGCATTTT.

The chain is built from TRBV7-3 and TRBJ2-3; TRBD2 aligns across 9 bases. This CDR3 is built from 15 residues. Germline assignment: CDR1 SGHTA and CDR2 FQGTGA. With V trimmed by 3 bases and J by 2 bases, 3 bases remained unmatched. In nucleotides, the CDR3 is TGTGCCAGCAGCTTGGCGGGAGGGGCCACAGATACGCAGTATTTT. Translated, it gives CASSLAGGATDTQYF.

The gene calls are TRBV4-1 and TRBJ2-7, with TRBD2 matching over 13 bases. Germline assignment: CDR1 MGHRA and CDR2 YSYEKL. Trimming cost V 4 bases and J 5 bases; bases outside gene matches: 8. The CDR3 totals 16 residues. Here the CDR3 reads CASSRGLAGVFHEQYF. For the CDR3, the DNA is TGCGCCAGCAGCCGCGGACTAGCGGGAGTCTTCCACGAGCAGTACTTC.

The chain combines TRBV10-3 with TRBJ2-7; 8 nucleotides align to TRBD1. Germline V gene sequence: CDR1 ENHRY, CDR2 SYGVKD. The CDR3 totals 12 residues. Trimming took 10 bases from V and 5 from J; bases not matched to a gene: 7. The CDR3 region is CATEGQADEQYF. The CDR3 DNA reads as TGTGCCACCGAGGGACAGGCCGACGAGCAGTACTTC.

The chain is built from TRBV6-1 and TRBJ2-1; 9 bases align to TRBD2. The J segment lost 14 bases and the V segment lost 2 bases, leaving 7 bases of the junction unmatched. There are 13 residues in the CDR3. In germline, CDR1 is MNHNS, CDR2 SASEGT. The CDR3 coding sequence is TGTGCCAGCAGTGAAAGCGGGAGGATAGGGGAGTTCTTC. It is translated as CASSESGRIGEFF.

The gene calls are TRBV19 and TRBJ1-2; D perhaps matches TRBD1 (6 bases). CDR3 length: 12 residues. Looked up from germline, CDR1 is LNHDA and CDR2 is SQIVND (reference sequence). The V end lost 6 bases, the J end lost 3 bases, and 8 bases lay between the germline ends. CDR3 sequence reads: CASSGQYYGYTF. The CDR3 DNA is TGTGCCAGTAGCGGACAGTACTATGGCTACACCTTC. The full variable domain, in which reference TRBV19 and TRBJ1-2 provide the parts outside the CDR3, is DGGITQSPKYLFRKEGQNVTLSCEQNLNHDAMYWYRQDPGQGLRLIYYSQIVNDFQKGDIAEGYSVSREKKESFPLTVTSAQKNPTAFYLCASSGQYYGYTFGSGTRLTVV.

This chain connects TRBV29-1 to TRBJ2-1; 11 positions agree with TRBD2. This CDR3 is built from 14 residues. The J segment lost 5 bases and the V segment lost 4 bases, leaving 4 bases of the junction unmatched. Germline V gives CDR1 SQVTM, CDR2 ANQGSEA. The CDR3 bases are TGCAGCGTTGCCGGGACTAGCGGTCACAATGAGCAGTTCTTC. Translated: CSVAGTSGHNEQFF.

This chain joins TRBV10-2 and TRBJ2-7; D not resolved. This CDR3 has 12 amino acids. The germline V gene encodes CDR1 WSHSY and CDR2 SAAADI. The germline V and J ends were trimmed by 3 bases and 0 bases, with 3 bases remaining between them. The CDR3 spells CASSDSSYEQYF. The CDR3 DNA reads TGCGCCAGCAGTGATAGCTCCTACGAGCAGTACTTC.

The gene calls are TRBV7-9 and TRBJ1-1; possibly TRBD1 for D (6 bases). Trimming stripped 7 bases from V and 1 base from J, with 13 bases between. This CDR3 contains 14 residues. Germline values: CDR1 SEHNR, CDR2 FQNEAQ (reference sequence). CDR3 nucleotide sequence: TGTGCCAGCAACATAGGGGGGGGGAACACTGAAGCTTTCTTT. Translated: CASNIGGGNTEAFF.